This entry lists 30 T cell receptor beta chains sequenced from one sample in a study of siplizumab effects on memory and regulatory T cells. TCRdb keeps only in-frame clones here, not all; method: immunoSEQ multiplex PCR. Of roughly 100,000 clones in the sample, roughly 92% are singletons; the top ten hold about 1.1%. Sequenced material: CD4+ T cells sorted from blood. The receptor source for this set is a human donor in good health.

This chain connects TRBV2 to TRBJ2-1; 8 bases match TRBD2. With 8 bases clipped from V and 6 bases from J, the junction kept 9 bases outside the gene matches. There are 14 residues in the CDR3. Germline V gene data show CDR1 as SNHLY and CDR2 as FYNNEI. CDR3 DNA: TGTGCCAGCCGTAGGATAGCGGGACTCAATGAGCAGTTCTTC. It codes for CASRRIAGLNEQFF.

This chain connects TRBV7-2 to TRBJ2-2, with 8 positions matching TRBD2. V lost 7 bases, J lost 4 bases, and 5 bases stayed unmatched. The CDR3 contains 14 residues. From germline, CDR1 is SGHTA and CDR2 FQGNSA. CDR3 in amino acids: CASNRLASTGELFF. CDR3 DNA sequence: TGTGCCAGCAACCGACTAGCGTCCACCGGGGAGCTGTTTTTT.

The chain combines TRBV9 with TRBJ1-2, with D tentatively TRBD1 (5 bases). CDR3 length: 13 amino acids. Between the trimmed V and J ends, which lost 4 bases and 7 bases, there was a span of 14 bases. CDR1 is SGDLS and CDR2 is YYNGEE in the germline V gene. CDR3 sequence (DNA): TGTGCCAGCAGCACACACCGCCAGGGTGGCTACACCTTC. This translates into CASSTHRQGGYTF.

The chain uses TRBV27 and TRBJ1-1; a weak D match, TRBD1 (5 bases). V was pared by 5 bases and J by 0 bases, with 13 bases between. Germline V lookup: CDR1 MNHEY, CDR2 SMNVEV (reference sequence). The CDR3 is 15 amino acids. CDR3 in DNA: TGTGCCAGCAGTGGGGCAGGGCTTATGAACACTGAAGCTTTCTTT. Its translation is CASSGAGLMNTEAFF.

This clone appeared a few times. The chain couples TRBV15 to TRBJ2-5; 7 nucleotides match TRBD2. Germline CDR1 LNHNV, CDR2 YYDKDF (reference sequence). The CDR3 runs 15 residues. J lost 5 bases, V lost 3 bases, and 9 bases had no gene match. CDR3 bases: TGTGCCACCAGCAGCCGACCTAGCGGAGGGGAGACCCAGTACTTC. It yields the protein CATSSRPSGGETQYF.

The gene calls are TRBV7-8 and TRBJ1-1; perhaps TRBD1 as D (6 bases). Germline V CDR1 and CDR2: SGHVS, FQNEAQ. The CDR3 is 14 amino acids. Trimming shortened V by 5 bases and J by 6 bases, and 16 bases separated the two germline ends. The CDR3 loop is CASSHREFSAEAFF. CDR3 coding DNA: TGTGCCAGCAGCCACAGGGAGTTCTCCGCTGAAGCTTTCTTT.

This chain links TRBV18 with TRBJ1-5; a weak D match, TRBD1 (6 bases). This CDR3 is built from 17 residues. V was shortened by 6 bases and J by 6 bases, with 24 bases between the two germline ends. Per the germline V gene, CDR1 is KGHSH and CDR2 is LQKENI. The CDR3: CASSRQDGGRAGQPQHF. CDR3 sequence (DNA): TGTGCCAGCTCTCGTCAGGACGGGGGGCGTGCAGGTCAGCCCCAGCATTTT.

The chain is built from TRBV7-8 and TRBJ1-6, with D hard to call. The V end lost 3 bases, the J end lost 11 bases, and 8 bases lay between the germline ends. The germline V gene encodes CDR1 SGHVS and CDR2 FQNEAQ. The length of the CDR3 is 12 residues. The CDR3 here is CASSLAVAPLHF. CDR3 DNA: TGTGCCAGCAGCTTGGCCGTGGCACCCCTCCACTTT.

The rearrangement links TRBV7-2 to TRBJ2-7; D possibly matches TRBD1 or TRBD2 (6 bases each). The CDR3 contains 15 residues. CDR1 SGHTA and CDR2 FQGNSA come from the germline V gene. The V end lost 5 bases, the J end lost 2 bases, and 16 bases lay between the germline ends. CDR3 nucleotide sequence: TGTGCCAGCAGCCCCGATGCGGGACAAACCTACGAGCAGTACTTC. This sequence encodes CASSPDAGQTYEQYF. The complete variable domain, with remaining parts taken from reference TRBV7-2 and TRBJ2-7, reads GAGVSQSPSNKVTEKGKDVELRCDPISGHTALYWYRQSLGQGLEFLIYFQGNSAPDKSGLPSDRFSAERTGGSVSTLTIQRTQQEDSAVYLCASSPDAGQTYEQYFGPGTRLTVT.

The chain combines TRBV28 with TRBJ2-7; D ambiguous. The ends were cut back, 4 bases at V and 5 bases at J, with 6 bases in the middle. CDR3 size: 11 residues. The germline CDR1 and CDR2 sequences are MDHEN and SYDVKM. The DNA of the CDR3 is TGTGCCAGCAGTTCTGGGGACGAGCAGTACTTC. Residues: CASSSGDEQYF.

The chain joins TRBV2 to TRBJ2-4; the match to TRBD1 covers 7 bases. J lost 0 bases, V lost 7 bases, and 6 bases had no gene match. The CDR3 has 15 amino acids. Per the germline V gene, CDR1 is SNHLY and CDR2 is FYNNEI. This CDR3 is CASIDRAGAKNIQYF. DNA of the CDR3: TGTGCCAGCATAGACAGGGCGGGAGCCAAAAACATTCAGTACTTC.

The chain joins TRBV4-2 to TRBJ1-2; 8 nucleotides line up with TRBD1. The CDR3 extends over 20 amino acids. Germline-derived CDR1 and CDR2 are LGHNA and YNFKEQ. The V segment lost 0 bases and the J segment 4 bases; nucleotides outside the gene matches: 19. The CDR3: CASSQDPLGQGPVRRYGYTF. The CDR3 DNA is TGTGCCAGCAGCCAAGATCCGTTAGGACAGGGCCCGGTCAGGCGCTATGGCTACACCTTC.

The chain joins TRBV6-5 to TRBJ1-3; 7 nucleotides match TRBD1. V lost 5 bases to trimming and J lost 0 bases; unmatched junction nucleotides: 4. CDR1 MNHEY and CDR2 SVGAGI come from the germline V gene. The CDR3 length is 15 residues. CDR3 coding DNA: TGTGCCAGCAGTGGGACAGCTTTCTCTGGAAACACCATATATTTT. Residues: CASSGTAFSGNTIYF.

This clone qualifies as medium-sized. The V gene is TRBV27, the J gene TRBJ2-7, with a weak D call TRBD2 (6 bases). Between the trimmed V and J ends, which lost 4 bases and 0 bases, there was a span of 13 bases. Germline CDR1 is MNHEY and CDR2 is SMNVEV (reference sequence). CDR3 length: 15 residues. The CDR3 DNA reads as TGTGCCAGCAGTTGGGTAGCGGAGCACTCCTACGAGCAGTACTTC. Protein product: CASSWVAEHSYEQYF.

The rearrangement joins TRBV4-1 to TRBJ2-2, with a tentative D call TRBD1 (6 bases). Germline V gene data show CDR1 as MGHRA and CDR2 as YSYEKL. CDR3 length equals 20 residues. Trimming stripped 0 bases from V and 5 bases from J, with 25 bases between. CDR3 sequence: CASSQEESWGRNRFTGELFF. CDR3 sequence (DNA): TGCGCCAGCAGCCAAGAAGAGTCATGGGGGCGGAATAGGTTTACCGGGGAGCTGTTTTTT.

The V and J genes are TRBV7-3 and TRBJ1-6, with 12 bases that match TRBD1. The CDR3 has 15 amino acids. Germline V gene data show CDR1 as SGHTA and CDR2 as FQGTGA. V lost 5 bases to trimming and J lost 10 bases; unmatched junction nucleotides: 6. CDR3: CASSRDRGLESPLHF. CDR3 nucleotides: TGTGCCAGCAGCCGGGACAGGGGGCTGGAATCACCCCTCCACTTT.

This chain joins TRBV28 and TRBJ2-7, with 8 positions matching TRBD1. Germline lookup yields CDR1 MDHEN and CDR2 SYDVKM. This CDR3 has 12 amino acids. The trim removed 10 bases at V and 3 bases at J, leaving 5 bases unmatched. CDR3 protein: CATHDRGYEQYF. In DNA form, the CDR3 reads TGTGCCACCCACGACAGGGGCTACGAGCAGTACTTC.

The gene calls are TRBV30 and TRBJ2-1; possible D gene TRBD2, 6 bases. Looked up from germline, CDR1 is GTSNPN and CDR2 is SVGIG (reference sequence). V lost 4 bases to trimming and J lost 9 bases, with 16 bases between them. The CDR3 is 13 amino acids. The CDR3 loop reads CAWNYNPEGEQFF. The CDR3 nucleotides are TGTGCCTGGAATTACAATCCGGAGGGTGAGCAGTTCTTC.

The chain combines TRBV5-1 with TRBJ2-1, with D possibly TRBD2 on 5 matching bases. This CDR3 contains 17 residues. The V gene's germline CDR1 is SGHRS and CDR2 YFSETQ. The germline V and J ends were trimmed by 3 bases and 0 bases, with 16 bases remaining between them. CDR3 sequence: CASSSARLRDSYNEQFF. Written as DNA, the CDR3 is TGCGCCAGCAGCTCCGCCCGACTACGCGACTCCTACAATGAGCAGTTCTTC.

The chain joins TRBV5-1 to TRBJ2-7, with 10 bases fitting TRBD1. Trimming removed 5 bases from V and 1 base from J; junction bases left unmatched: 6. Germline assignment: CDR1 SGHRS and CDR2 YFSETQ. This CDR3 spans 15 amino acids. The CDR3 region is CASRGTGANSYEQYF. The CDR3 nucleotides read TGCGCCAGCAGGGGGACAGGGGCCAATTCCTACGAGCAGTACTTC.

The chain's CDR3 is CASSHRGTSGRRDVIQYF. The CDR3 DNA follows: TGCGCCAGCAGCCATCGGGGGACTAGCGGGAGAAGGGACGTCATTCAGTACTTC. V and J are TRBV4-1 and TRBJ2-4; TRBD2 agrees at 14 bases. The CDR3 sequence is 18 residues long. The V and J ends lost 3 bases and 9 bases, in that order; junction bases with no gene match: 13. From germline, CDR1 is MGHRA and CDR2 YSYEKL.

This clone appeared a single time. The rearrangement links TRBV11-3 to TRBJ2-3; D gene uncertain. Per the germline V gene, CDR1 is SGHNT and CDR2 is YENEEA. The V end lost 2 bases, the J end lost 3 bases, and 3 bases lay between the germline ends. The CDR3 has 12 amino acids. CDR3: CASSLHTDTQYF. The CDR3 DNA follows: TGTGCCAGCAGCTTACATACAGATACGCAGTATTTT.

In this sample, this clone turned up a few times. The DNA of the CDR3 is TGTGCCAGCAGCTCCGGACAGACTAGAGTTGAAAAACTGTTTTTT. Translated: CASSSGQTRVEKLFF. The J gene is TRBJ1-4, the V gene TRBV5-6, with TRBD1 as a possible D gene (6 bases). CDR3 length: 15 amino acids. From germline, CDR1 is SGHDT and CDR2 YYEEEE. With 3 bases removed from V and 7 bases from J, the gap between germline ends came to 16 bases.

As DNA, the CDR3 is TGTGCTAGTGGTTTCTTAGACACCGGGGAGCTGTTTTTT. Its translation: CASGFLDTGELFF. The chain employs TRBV12-5 and TRBJ2-2; no clear D gene. V lost 3 bases, J lost 3 bases, and 5 bases lay in between. CDR3 length equals 13 residues. From germline, CDR1 is LGHNT and CDR2 FRNRAP. Variable domain in full (rest from reference TRBV12-5 and TRBJ2-2): DARVTQTPRHKVTEMGQEVTMRCQPILGHNTVFWYRQTMMQGLELLAYFRNRAPLDDSGMPKDRFSAEMPDATLATLKIQPSEPRDSAVYFCASGFLDTGELFFGEGSRLTVL.

For this clone: Other DNA variants within this sample encode the same CDR3. This rearrangement joins TRBV10-3 to TRBJ1-1; D ambiguous. The CDR3 extends over 16 amino acids. Germline CDR1 and CDR2: ENHRY and SYGVKD. The ends were cut back, 7 bases at V and 0 bases at J, with 18 bases in the middle. The chain's CDR3 is CAINKDGRFMNTEAFF. The CDR3 nucleotides read TGTGCCATCAATAAGGACGGTCGGTTCATGAACACTGAAGCTTTCTTT.

CDR3 region: CASSLGGGSVRQYF. The CDR3 nucleotides read TGTGCCAGCTCTTTAGGAGGGGGATCAGTCCGGCAGTATTTT. The chain links TRBV7-2 to TRBJ2-3; D possibly matches TRBD1 or TRBD2 (6 bases each). Trimming shortened V by 8 bases and J by 11 bases, and 23 bases separated the two germline ends. Germline-derived CDR1 and CDR2 are SGHTA and FQGNSA. This CDR3 is 14 amino acids long.

This clone was counted a few times. V is TRBV7-9 and J is TRBJ1-5; 8 bases line up with TRBD1. Germline loops: CDR1 SEHNR, CDR2 FQNEAQ (reference sequence). Trimming cost V 5 bases and J 5 bases; bases outside gene matches: 2. The CDR3 length is 13 residues. The CDR3 protein is CASSAGGDQPQHF. The CDR3, as DNA: TGTGCCAGCAGCGCAGGGGGCGATCAGCCCCAGCATTTT.

The gene calls are TRBV5-5 and TRBJ2-2, with TRBD2 identical over 13 bases. Losses at the gene ends were 4 bases for V and 7 bases for J; bases not matched to a gene: 16. Germline CDR1 is SGHKS and CDR2 is YYEKEE (reference sequence). The CDR3 runs 19 residues. The CDR3 DNA reads as TGTGCCAGCAGCCCCCGGTGGACTAGCGGGAGACGGTTAGGCGGGGAGCTGTTTTTT. Translated, it gives CASSPRWTSGRRLGGELFF.

This rearrangement joins TRBV18 to TRBJ2-6; D ambiguous. The CDR3 is 17 amino acids. Looked up from germline, CDR1 is KGHSH and CDR2 is LQKENI. V lost 3 bases and J 0 bases, leaving 12 bases between the germline ends. In DNA form, the CDR3 reads TGTGCCAGCTCACCGGTGGATCTCTACTCTGGGGCCAACGTCCTGACTTTC. Protein product: CASSPVDLYSGANVLTF.

The V gene is TRBV11-2, the J gene TRBJ1-4, with D possibly TRBD1 on 6 matching bases. V lost 4 bases to trimming and J lost 3 bases, with 15 bases between them. Germline loops: CDR1 SGHAT, CDR2 FQNNGV. This CDR3 spans 16 amino acids. CDR3 bases: TGTGCCAGCAGCTCAAGTTGGACAGTTGCTAATGAAAAACTGTTTTTT. It encodes CASSSSWTVANEKLFF. The full variable domain, with the rest looked up from reference TRBV11-2 and TRBJ1-4, is EAGVAQSPRYKIIEKRQSVAFWCNPISGHATLYWYQQILGQGPKLLIQFQNNGVVDDSQLPKDRFSAERLKGVDSTLKIQPAKLEDSAVYLCASSSSWTVANEKLFFGSGTQLSVL.